Listed here are 26 T cell receptor beta chains from one sample, sequenced in a study of cytomegalovirus exposure and HLA in healthy donors. The PCR contained 60 Vbeta and 13 Jbeta primers. Sequencing was performed with immunoSEQ multiplex PCR; in TCRdb, only in-frame clones are kept and a portion is missing. The sample includes roughly 150,000 clones, 75% to 90% of them seen just once. The sample was PBMCs. These receptors originate from a girl aged 2 to 9 in good health and CMV-seropositive.

V and J are TRBV9 and TRBJ2-2, with D possibly being TRBD2 (5 bases). V shed 3 bases and J shed 4 bases, with 10 bases lying between them. This CDR3 region has 14 residues. CDR1 is SGDLS and CDR2 is YYNGEE in the germline V gene. The CDR3 spells CASSAVRVTGELFF. CDR3 nucleotide sequence: TGTGCCAGCAGCGCAGTGAGGGTCACCGGGGAGCTGTTTTTT.

This sequence joins TRBV6-1 and TRBJ2-3, with TRBD2 as a possible D gene (5 bases). Trimming left V 4 bases short and J 5 bases short, with 10 bases between. This CDR3 has 13 residues. CDR1 MNHNS and CDR2 SASEGT come from the germline V gene. CDR3 DNA: TGTGCCAGCAGTGTCGGGGAAAGAGATACGCAGTATTTT. Translating gives CASSVGERDTQYF.

The chain couples TRBV10-2 to TRBJ2-1; TRBD2 aligns across 9 bases. Germline CDR1 and CDR2: WSHSY and SAAADI. Trimming removed 6 bases from V and 8 bases from J; junction bases left unmatched: 8. CDR3 length: 14 amino acids. CDR3 in amino acids: CASRLAGVGDEQFF. The CDR3 region has the DNA TGCGCCAGCAGGTTAGCGGGAGTCGGCGATGAGCAGTTCTTC.

The chain recombines TRBV28 with TRBJ2-1; no clear D. The CDR3 has 12 residues. V shed 4 bases and J shed 11 bases, with 12 bases lying between them. CDR1 MDHEN and CDR2 SYDVKM come from the germline V gene. CDR3 nucleotide sequence: TGTGCCAGCAGTTCTCGGGTCCAGCAGCAGTTCTTC. This codes for CASSSRVQQQFF.

This clone was observed once. The gene calls are TRBV11-2 and TRBJ2-1, with a tentative D call TRBD2 (6 bases). The germline V and J ends were trimmed by 4 bases and 1 base, with 11 bases remaining between them. CDR3 size: 15 residues. The germline CDR1 and CDR2 sequences are SGHAT and FQNNGV. The CDR3 nucleotides read TGTGCCAGCAGCTCGAATAGCGGTTCCTACAATGAGCAGTTCTTC. Translating it yields CASSSNSGSYNEQFF.

The chain carries TRBV6-5 and TRBJ1-2; 10 bases align to TRBD1. V shed 7 bases, J shed 6 bases, and the junction held 5 bases outside the gene matches. This CDR3 region has 13 residues. Germline assignment: CDR1 MNHEY and CDR2 SVGAGI. The CDR3 DNA follows: TGTGCCAGCACCACGGGACAGGGGCATGGCTACACCTTC. Residues: CASTTGQGHGYTF.

The chain carries TRBV7-9 and TRBJ1-1, with TRBD1 identical over 8 bases. The J segment lost 1 base and the V segment lost 6 bases, leaving 7 bases of the junction unmatched. The CDR3 is 15 amino acids. CDR1 SEHNR and CDR2 FQNEAQ come from the germline V gene (reference sequence). The CDR3: CASRETGARNTEAFF. DNA for the CDR3: TGTGCCAGCAGGGAGACAGGGGCCCGGAACACTGAAGCTTTCTTT.

Here the CDR3 DNA reads TGTGCCAGCAGCAATAAGGGGGGGGCGGAGGCCACTGAAGCTTTCTTT. Residues: CASSNKGGAEATEAFF. The rearrangement uses TRBV21-1 and TRBJ1-1. TRBV21-1 is an annotated pseudogene. The CDR3 consists of 16 residues.

For this clone: Other DNA sequences in this sample translate to the same CDR3. The chain is built from TRBV5-1 and TRBJ2-7; the match to TRBD1 covers 10 bases. The germline CDR1 and CDR2 sequences are SGHRS and YFSETQ. This CDR3 is built from 14 residues. V trimming: 4 bases; J trimming: 3 bases; junction bases outside the gene matches: 4. CDR3 nucleotides: TGCGCCAGCAGCCGTGGACAGGGGGGCTACGAGCAGTACTTC. Residues: CASSRGQGGYEQYF.

The rearrangement links TRBV5-4 to TRBJ2-7; 9 bases align to TRBD1. CDR1 is SGHNT and CDR2 is YYREEE in the germline V gene (reference sequence). This CDR3 region has 14 residues. V trimming: 0 bases; J trimming: 4 bases; junction bases outside the gene matches: 2. The CDR3 loop is CASSLDRGLYEQYF. As DNA, the CDR3 is TGTGCCAGCAGCTTGGACAGGGGGCTATACGAGCAGTACTTC.

V gene TRBV30 combines with J gene TRBJ1-6, with 9 bases identical to TRBD1. CDR1 is GTSNPN and CDR2 is SVGIG in the germline V gene (reference sequence). Trimming at V came to 0 bases and at J to 8 bases, leaving 5 bases not matched to a gene. This CDR3 comprises 15 residues. CDR3 loop: CAWSVGGTGYSPLHF. In DNA form, the CDR3 reads TGTGCCTGGAGTGTTGGGGGGACAGGGTATTCACCCCTCCACTTT. Full variable domain (remainder filled in from reference TRBV30 and TRBJ1-6): SQTIHQWPATLVQPVGSPLSLECTVEGTSNPNLYWYRQAAGRGLQLLFYSVGIGQISSEVPQNLSASRPQDRQFILSSKKLLLSDSGFYLCAWSVGGTGYSPLHFGNGTRLTVT.

This clone is a singleton in its sample. V gene TRBV13 combines with J gene TRBJ2-2, with a possible D match to TRBD2 (7 bases). The germline gives CDR1 PRHDT, CDR2 FYEKMQ (reference sequence). The V and J ends lost 5 bases and 2 bases respectively, with 18 bases between them. The CDR3 contains 17 residues. The CDR3 spells CASSPKGEGRNTGELFF. The CDR3 bases are TGTGCCAGCAGCCCCAAGGGGGAGGGAAGAAACACCGGGGAGCTGTTTTTT.

V is TRBV5-6 and J is TRBJ2-5; 8 positions match TRBD2. The length of the CDR3 is 13 residues. The V and J ends lost 5 bases and 5 bases, in that order; junction bases with no gene match: 5. Germline V gives CDR1 SGHDT, CDR2 YYEEEE. The CDR3 nucleotides read TGTGCCAGCAGTCTCGGGAGGGCCGAGACCCAGTACTTC. It encodes CASSLGRAETQYF.

V and J are TRBV6-1 and TRBJ1-6, with a tentative D call TRBD1 (5 bases). The CDR3 runs to 16 residues. CDR1 and CDR2 (germline): MNHNS, SASEGT. Trimming removed 1 base at V and 4 bases at J, with 11 bases between. CDR3 loop: CASSEGRGGYNSPLHF. The CDR3 bases are TGTGCCAGCAGTGAAGGTCGGGGGGGTTATAATTCACCCCTCCACTTT.

The chain uses TRBV27 and TRBJ2-2; TRBD2 matches at 8 bases. Germline CDR1 and CDR2: MNHEY and SMNVEV (reference sequence). The junction had 13 bases not matched to a gene; V was cut back by 7 bases and J by 0 bases. The CDR3 runs to 18 residues. CDR3 protein: CASIILPIAGPNTGELFF. The CDR3 coding sequence is TGTGCCAGCATTATATTACCTATAGCGGGACCGAACACCGGGGAGCTGTTTTTT.

The chain recombines TRBV28 with TRBJ2-7; 9 bases are a match to TRBD1. Germline V gene sequence: CDR1 MDHEN, CDR2 SYDVKM. V shed 7 bases, J shed 2 bases, and the junction held 6 bases outside the gene matches. This CDR3 is 14 amino acids long. In DNA form, the CDR3 reads TGTGCCAGCAAGACAGGGGGTTTTACCTACGAGCAGTACTTC. This translates into CASKTGGFTYEQYF.

To note about this clone: A junction end diverges from the germline sequence, so it may reflect a read error. The CDR3 DNA reads TGTGCCAGCAGTTCAGGAGGATACTATGGCTACCCCTTC. Protein: CASSSGGYYGYPF. The chain joins TRBV27 to TRBJ1-2; no firm D call. CDR1 MNHEY and CDR2 SMNVEV come from the germline V gene (reference sequence). CDR3 size: 13 residues.

The chain uses TRBV27 and TRBJ2-1; weak D call: TRBD2 (5 bases). CDR1 is MNHEY, CDR2 SMNVEV, per germline (reference sequence). Deletions cut 0 bases from V and 3 bases from J, with 6 bases between. The CDR3 runs 14 residues. CDR3 amino acids: CASSLSGGYNEQFF. The DNA for the CDR3 is TGTGCCAGCAGTTTATCCGGAGGCTACAATGAGCAGTTCTTC.

J is TRBJ2-2 and V is TRBV9; 7 bases line up with TRBD2. From germline, CDR1 is SGDLS and CDR2 YYNGEE. The CDR3 length is 15 residues. V dropped 0 bases and J dropped 6; count of bases not matched to a gene: 5. CDR3 residues: CASSVELASAGELFF. The CDR3 DNA is TGTGCCAGCAGCGTAGAACTAGCGTCCGCCGGGGAGCTGTTTTTT.

The rearrangement joins TRBV30 to TRBJ2-1, with 7 bases matching TRBD2. The ends lost 7 bases at V and 0 bases at J; junction bases unmatched: 6. The CDR3 is made up of 14 amino acids. CDR1 and CDR2 from the germline V gene are GTSNPN and SVGIG (reference sequence). The CDR3 DNA sequence: TGTGCCTCCCCCGGGGGGAGCTCCTACAATGAGCAGTTCTTC. Translated, it gives CASPGGSSYNEQFF.

The chain recombines TRBV9 with TRBJ2-1, with 11 bases that match TRBD2. In germline, CDR1 is SGDLS, CDR2 YYNGEE. Trimming at V came to 3 bases and at J to 3 bases, leaving 2 bases not matched to a gene. The CDR3 runs to 15 residues. In DNA, the CDR3 is TGTGCCAGCAGCGAGGGACTAGCGGACTACAATGAGCAGTTCTTC. This gives the protein CASSEGLADYNEQFF.

V gene TRBV28 combines with J gene TRBJ2-7, with 9 bases identical to TRBD2. The CDR3 is made up of 13 amino acids. Germline trimming cut 6 bases from V and 5 bases from J; bases unmatched to any gene: 5. Germline lookup yields CDR1 MDHEN and CDR2 SYDVKM. CDR3 sequence: CASSISGRNEQYF. The CDR3 bases are TGTGCCAGCAGCATTAGCGGGAGAAACGAGCAGTACTTC.

The V gene is TRBV30, the J gene TRBJ2-7; 10 bases are shared with TRBD1. The CDR3 covers 14 residues. J was trimmed by 5 bases and V by 5 bases; bases with no gene match: 9. The germline CDR1 and CDR2 sequences are GTSNPN and SVGIG (reference sequence). The CDR3 region has the DNA TGTGCCTGGGGATCCGGGACAGGGGCTCACGAGCAGTACTTC. This translates into CAWGSGTGAHEQYF. Full variable domain (remainder filled in from reference TRBV30 and TRBJ2-7): SQTIHQWPATLVQPVGSPLSLECTVEGTSNPNLYWYRQAAGRGLQLLFYSVGIGQISSEVPQNLSASRPQDRQFILSSKKLLLSDSGFYLCAWGSGTGAHEQYFGPGTRLTVT.

V usage is TRBV7-3 and J usage is TRBJ2-6, with D uncertain. Germline CDR1 is SGHTA and CDR2 is FQGTGA. The CDR3 extends over 14 amino acids. Between the trimmed V and J ends, which lost 0 bases and 4 bases, there was a span of 4 bases. CDR3 sequence: CASSLTAGANVLTF. The DNA of the CDR3 is TGTGCCAGCAGCTTAACCGCGGGGGCCAACGTCCTGACTTTC.

Only a few counts were recorded for this clone. The V gene is TRBV28, the J gene TRBJ2-1; D may be TRBD1 (5 bases). The V end lost 4 bases, the J end lost 9 bases, and 10 bases lay between the germline ends. The germline V gene has CDR1 MDHEN and CDR2 SYDVKM. This CDR3 is 12 amino acids long. This CDR3 is CASSSSRGEQFF. The CDR3 DNA sequence: TGTGCCAGCAGTTCCTCTAGGGGTGAGCAGTTCTTC.

The V and J genes are TRBV28 and TRBJ2-3, with D uncertain. Germline lookup yields CDR1 MDHEN and CDR2 SYDVKM. V was pared by 6 bases and J by 0 bases, with 4 bases between. The CDR3 extends over 12 amino acids. The CDR3, as DNA: TGTGCCAGCAGCGTTAGCACAGATACGCAGTATTTT. Its protein is CASSVSTDTQYF. Full variable domain (remainder filled in from reference TRBV28 and TRBJ2-3): DVKVTQSSRYLVKRTGEKVFLECVQDMDHENMFWYRQDPGLGLRLIYFSYDVKMKEKGDIPEGYSVSREKKERFSLILESASTNQTSMYLCASSVSTDTQYFGPGTRLTVL.